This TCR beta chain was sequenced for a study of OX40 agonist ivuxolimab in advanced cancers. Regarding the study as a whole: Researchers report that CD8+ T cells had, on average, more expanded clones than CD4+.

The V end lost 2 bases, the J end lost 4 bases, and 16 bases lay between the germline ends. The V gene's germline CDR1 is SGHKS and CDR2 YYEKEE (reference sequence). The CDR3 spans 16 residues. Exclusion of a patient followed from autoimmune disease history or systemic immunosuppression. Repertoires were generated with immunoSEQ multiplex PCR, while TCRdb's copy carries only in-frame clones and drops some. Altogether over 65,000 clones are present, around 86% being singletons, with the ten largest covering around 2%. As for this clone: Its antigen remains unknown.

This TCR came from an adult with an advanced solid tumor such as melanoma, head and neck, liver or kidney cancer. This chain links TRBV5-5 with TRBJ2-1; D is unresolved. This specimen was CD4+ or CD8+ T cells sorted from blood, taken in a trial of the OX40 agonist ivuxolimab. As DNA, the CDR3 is TGTGCCAGCAGCTTAGCTTCGGCAGGATCATACAATGAGCAGTTCTTC. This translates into CASSLASAGSYNEQFF.